Given below is one TCR beta chain in context. What it binds is unknown. At one end, the junction sequence differs from germline, possibly due to a read error. This entry belongs to a study of T cells in localized non-small cell lung cancer. The germline V gene encodes CDR1 SSHAT and CDR2 FNYEAQ (reference sequence). The CDR3 has 16 residues. The data were produced by immunoSEQ multiplex PCR, yet TCRdb's version contains in-frame clones alone and is incomplete. The table has about 77,000 clones, roughly 91% seen once. The study, taken as a whole, reports: Tumor trailed uninvolved adjacent lung in T cell clonality, which peaked there. The appearance of a median approximately 55 of the top 100 tumor clones was seen in adjacent lung.

This sequence originates from a woman aged 40 to 75 with stage I squamous cell lung carcinoma. The chain has TRBV7-7 and TRBJ2-2; TRBD1 might be the D (6 bases). The sequenced sample was peripheral blood, obtained before any cancer treatment. The CDR3 protein is CASSLGRQVNTGELFF. CDR3 coding DNA: TGTGCTAGCAGCTTAGGCCGACAGGTGAACACCGGGGAGCTGTTTTTT. The variable domain in full, completed from reference TRBV7-7 and TRBJ2-2, reads GAGVSQSPRYKVTKRGQDVTLRCDPISSHATLYWYQQALGQGPEFLTYFNYEAQPDKSGLPSDRFSAERPEGSISTLTIQRTEQRDSAMYRCASSLGRQVNTGELFFGEGSRLTVL.